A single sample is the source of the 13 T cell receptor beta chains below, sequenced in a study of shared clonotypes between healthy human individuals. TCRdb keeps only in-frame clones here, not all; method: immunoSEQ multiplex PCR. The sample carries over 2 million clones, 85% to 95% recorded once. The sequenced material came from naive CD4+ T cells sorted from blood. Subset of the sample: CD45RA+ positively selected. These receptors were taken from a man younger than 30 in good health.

CDR3: CAWSPTGAGYGYTF. The CDR3 DNA sequence: TGTGCCTGGTCACCGACAGGGGCCGGGTATGGCTACACCTTC. The chain employs TRBV30 and TRBJ1-2, with 8 bases matching TRBD1. Germline V CDR1 and CDR2: GTSNPN, SVGIG (reference sequence). This CDR3 spans 14 amino acids. After removal of 5 bases from V and 5 bases from J, the junction contained 10 bases not matched to a gene.

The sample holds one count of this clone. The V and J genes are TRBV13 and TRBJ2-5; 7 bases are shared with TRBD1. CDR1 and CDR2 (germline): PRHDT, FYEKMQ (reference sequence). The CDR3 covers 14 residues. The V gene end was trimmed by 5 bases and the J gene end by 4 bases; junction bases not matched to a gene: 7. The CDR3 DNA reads TGTGCCAGCAGCCACCGACAGGGTGGAGAGACCCAGTACTTC. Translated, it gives CASSHRQGGETQYF.

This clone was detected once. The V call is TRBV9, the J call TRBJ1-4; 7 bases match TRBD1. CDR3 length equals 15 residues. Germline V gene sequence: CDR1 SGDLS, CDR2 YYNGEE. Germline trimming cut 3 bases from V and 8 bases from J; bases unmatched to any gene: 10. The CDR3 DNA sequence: TGTGCCAGCAGCGGTCGACAGGGAAAGGAAGAAAAACTGTTTTTT. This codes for CASSGRQGKEEKLFF.

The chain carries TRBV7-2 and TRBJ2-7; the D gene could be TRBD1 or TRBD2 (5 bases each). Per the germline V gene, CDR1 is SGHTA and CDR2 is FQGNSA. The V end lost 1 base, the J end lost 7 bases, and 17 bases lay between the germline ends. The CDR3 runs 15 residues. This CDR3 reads CASSLVLGRPSEQYF. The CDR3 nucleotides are TGTGCCAGCAGCTTAGTTTTGGGACGGCCCTCAGAGCAGTACTTC.

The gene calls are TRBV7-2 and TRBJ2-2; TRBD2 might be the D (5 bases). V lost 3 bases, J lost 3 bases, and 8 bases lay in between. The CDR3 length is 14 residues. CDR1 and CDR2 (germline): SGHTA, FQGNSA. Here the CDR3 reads CASSLRVYTGELFF. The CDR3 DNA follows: TGTGCCAGCAGCTTGCGGGTCTACACCGGGGAGCTGTTTTTT.

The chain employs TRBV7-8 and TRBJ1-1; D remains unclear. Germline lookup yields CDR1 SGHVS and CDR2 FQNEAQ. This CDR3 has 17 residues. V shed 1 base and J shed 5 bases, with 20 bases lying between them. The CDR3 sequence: CASSLEREAWSATEAFF. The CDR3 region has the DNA TGTGCCAGCAGCTTAGAGAGGGAGGCCTGGAGTGCTACTGAAGCTTTCTTT.

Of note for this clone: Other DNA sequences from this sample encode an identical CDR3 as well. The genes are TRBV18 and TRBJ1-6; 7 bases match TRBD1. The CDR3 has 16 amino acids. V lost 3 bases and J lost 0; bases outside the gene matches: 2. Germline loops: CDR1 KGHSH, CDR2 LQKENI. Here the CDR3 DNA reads TGTGCCAGCTCACCCAGGGGGTCCTCCTATAATTCACCCCTCCACTTT. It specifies CASSPRGSSYNSPLHF. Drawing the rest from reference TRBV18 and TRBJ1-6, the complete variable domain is NAGVMQNPRHLVRRRGQEARLRCSPMKGHSHVYWYRQLPEEGLKFMVYLQKENIIDESGMPKERFSAEFPKEGPSILRIQQVVRGDSAAYFCASSPRGSSYNSPLHFGNGTRLTVT.

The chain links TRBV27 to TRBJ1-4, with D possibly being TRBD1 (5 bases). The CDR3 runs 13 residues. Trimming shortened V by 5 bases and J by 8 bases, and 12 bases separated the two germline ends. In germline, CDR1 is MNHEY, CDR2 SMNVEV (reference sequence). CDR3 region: CASSGRVWEKLFF. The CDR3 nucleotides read TGTGCCAGCAGTGGCAGGGTATGGGAAAAACTGTTTTTT. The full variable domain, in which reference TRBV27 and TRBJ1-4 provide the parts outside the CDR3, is EAQVTQNPRYLITVTGKKLTVTCSQNMNHEYMSWYRQDPGLGLRQIYYSMNVEVTDKGDVPEGYKVSRKEKRNFPLILESPSPNQTSLYFCASSGRVWEKLFFGSGTQLSVL.

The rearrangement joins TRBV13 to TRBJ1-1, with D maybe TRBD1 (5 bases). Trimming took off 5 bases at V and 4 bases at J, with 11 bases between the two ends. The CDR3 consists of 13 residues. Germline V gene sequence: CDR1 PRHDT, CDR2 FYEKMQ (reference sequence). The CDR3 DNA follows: TGTGCCAGCAGCACGATCAGGGTCACTGAAGCTTTCTTT. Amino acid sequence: CASSTIRVTEAFF.

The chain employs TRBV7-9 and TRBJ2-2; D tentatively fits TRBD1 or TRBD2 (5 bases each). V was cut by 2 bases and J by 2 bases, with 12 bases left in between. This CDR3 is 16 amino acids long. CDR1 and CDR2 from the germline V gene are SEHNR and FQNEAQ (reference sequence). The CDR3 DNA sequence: TGTGCCAGCAGCTTAATCGGGACGGGAAACACCGGGGAGCTGTTTTTT. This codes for CASSLIGTGNTGELFF.

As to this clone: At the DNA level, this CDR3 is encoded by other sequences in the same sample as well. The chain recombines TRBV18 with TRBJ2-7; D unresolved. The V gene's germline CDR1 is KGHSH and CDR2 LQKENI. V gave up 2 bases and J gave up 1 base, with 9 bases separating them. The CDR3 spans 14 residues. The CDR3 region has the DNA TGTGCCAGCTCACCAGGGCCGGCGTCCTACGAGCAGTACTTC. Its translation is CASSPGPASYEQYF. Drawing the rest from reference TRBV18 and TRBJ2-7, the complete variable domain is NAGVMQNPRHLVRRRGQEARLRCSPMKGHSHVYWYRQLPEEGLKFMVYLQKENIIDESGMPKERFSAEFPKEGPSILRIQQVVRGDSAAYFCASSPGPASYEQYFGPGTRLTVT.

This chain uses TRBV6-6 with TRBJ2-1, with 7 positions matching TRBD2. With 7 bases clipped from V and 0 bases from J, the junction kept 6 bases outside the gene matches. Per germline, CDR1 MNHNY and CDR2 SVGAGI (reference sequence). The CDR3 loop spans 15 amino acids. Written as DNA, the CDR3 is TGTGCCAGCACCGTCGGGGGGAGCTCCTACAATGAGCAGTTCTTC. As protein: CASTVGGSSYNEQFF.

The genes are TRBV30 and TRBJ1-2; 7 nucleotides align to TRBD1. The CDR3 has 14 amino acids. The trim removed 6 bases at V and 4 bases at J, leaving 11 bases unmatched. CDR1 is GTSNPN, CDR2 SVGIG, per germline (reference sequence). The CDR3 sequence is CACNPGGIPYGYTF. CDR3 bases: TGTGCCTGCAACCCAGGGGGTATTCCCTATGGCTACACCTTC.